This entry lists 10 T cell receptor beta chains sequenced from one sample in a study of PD-L1 blockade in urothelial cancer. Specified time point: peripheral blood 6 weeks after treatment start. TCRdb keeps only in-frame clones here, not all; method: immunoSEQ multiplex PCR. The sample has 29,000 or so clones, around 84% seen once. Material: PBMCs, obtained around atezolizumab (anti-PD-L1) treatment. The receptors derive from a man aged 70 or older with urothelial cancer.

DNA for the CDR3: TGTGCCTGCAATAAGGGGCACGAAAAACTGTTTTTT. This sequence encodes CACNKGHEKLFF. J is TRBJ1-4 and V is TRBV30; tentative D call: TRBD1 (5 bases). The germline V gene encodes CDR1 GTSNPN and CDR2 SVGIG (reference sequence). The CDR3 has 12 residues. Trimming took off 6 bases at V and 8 bases at J, with 13 bases between the two ends.

This chain links TRBV7-2 with TRBJ2-7; 11 bases line up with TRBD2. The germline CDR1 and CDR2 sequences are SGHTA and FQGNSA. The CDR3 spans 17 residues. The J segment lost 1 base and the V segment lost 1 base, leaving 6 bases of the junction unmatched. The CDR3 loop reads CASSLGLGTSGSYEQYF. The CDR3 bases are TGTGCCAGCAGCTTAGGCCTCGGGACTAGCGGTTCCTACGAGCAGTACTTC.

The gene calls are TRBV27 and TRBJ2-5; 8 bases are a match to TRBD1. Germline values: CDR1 MNHEY, CDR2 SMNVEV (reference sequence). Losses at the gene ends were 4 bases for V and 4 bases for J; bases not matched to a gene: 14. The CDR3 has 17 amino acids. The CDR3 sequence: CASSSTWGSGGRETQYF. In DNA, the CDR3 is TGTGCCAGCAGTTCCACCTGGGGGTCAGGGGGCAGAGAGACCCAGTACTTC.

The V and J genes are TRBV11-3 and TRBJ2-2; TRBD2 matches at 7 bases. The germline CDR1 and CDR2 sequences are SGHNT and YENEEA. Unmatched junction bases numbered 4, after V lost 0 bases and J lost 6 bases. This CDR3 region has 15 residues. The CDR3, as DNA: TGTGCCAGCAGCTTAGAAAGAGCGGGACCCGGGGAGCTGTTTTTT. It codes for CASSLERAGPGELFF.

V and J are TRBV5-4 and TRBJ2-7; 8 bases are a match to TRBD2. Per the germline V gene, CDR1 is SGHNT and CDR2 is YYREEE (reference sequence). V lost 4 bases to trimming and J lost 6 bases; unmatched junction nucleotides: 15. The length of the CDR3 is 16 residues. The CDR3 sequence is CASSPGTRGKVGEQYF. Here the CDR3 DNA reads TGTGCCAGCAGCCCAGGGACTAGAGGGAAAGTTGGCGAGCAGTACTTC. The variable domain in full, completed from reference TRBV5-4 and TRBJ2-7, reads ETGVTQSPTHLIKTRGQQVTLRCSSQSGHNTVSWYQQALGQGPQFIFQYYREEENGRGNFPPRFSGLQFPNYSSELNVNALELDDSALYLCASSPGTRGKVGEQYFGPGTRLTVT.

This clone appeared once. The rearrangement uses TRBV5-4 and TRBJ2-1; D perhaps matches TRBD2 (6 bases). Trimming stripped 4 bases from V and 9 bases from J, with 17 bases between. The CDR3 is made up of 14 amino acids. Germline lookup yields CDR1 SGHNT and CDR2 YYREEE (reference sequence). As DNA, the CDR3 is TGTGCCAGCAGCGTGGAGGGGATTCGGGCTGAGCAGTTCTTC. As protein: CASSVEGIRAEQFF.

The V gene is TRBV4-3, the J gene TRBJ2-1; 9 nucleotides agree with TRBD2. The CDR3 sequence is 18 residues long. Germline V lookup: CDR1 LGHNA, CDR2 YSLEER. V shed 1 base and J 6 bases; nucleotides not matched to a gene: 13. The CDR3: CASSQGAQGGGAVNEQFF. CDR3 DNA sequence: TGCGCCAGCAGCCAAGGGGCCCAGGGCGGGGGGGCCGTCAATGAGCAGTTCTTC.

This rearrangement joins TRBV5-1 to TRBJ2-1; TRBD2 matches 7 bases. The germline V gene encodes CDR1 SGHRS and CDR2 YFSETQ. This CDR3 spans 14 amino acids. V was pared by 0 bases and J by 10 bases, with 7 bases of the junction left unmatched. The CDR3 here is CASSLDPSGGEQFF. CDR3 nucleotides: TGCGCCAGCAGCTTGGACCCTAGCGGTGGGGAGCAGTTCTTC.

The chain recombines TRBV5-6 with TRBJ1-2; no clear D gene. Germline V gene data show CDR1 as SGHDT and CDR2 as YYEEEE. Trimming took off 7 bases at V and 5 bases at J, with 15 bases between the two ends. The CDR3 is 13 amino acids. CDR3 DNA sequence: TGTGCCAGCTCCTCCGTGTCGCGGTATGGCTACACCTTC. This gives the protein CASSSVSRYGYTF.

This clone was recorded once. The chain joins TRBV30 to TRBJ2-3; D unclear. The CDR3 covers 11 residues. V dropped 0 bases and J dropped 5 bases, with 3 bases sitting between them. Germline loops: CDR1 GTSNPN, CDR2 SVGIG (reference sequence). This chain's CDR3 is CAWSVQDTQYF. The CDR3 region has the DNA TGTGCCTGGAGTGTACAAGATACGCAGTATTTT.